This T cell receptor beta chain was sequenced in a study of blood T cell repertoires in COVID-19. TCRdb's table, derived via immunoSEQ multiplex PCR, lists solely in-frame clones and lacks some. The sample lists fewer than 200,000 clones, 75% to 85% occurring once. Trimming took 0 bases from V and 3 from J; bases not matched to a gene: 7. The length of the CDR3 is 17 residues. Germline assignment: CDR1 MGHRA and CDR2 YSYEKL. The sequenced sample consisted of peripheral blood. The clonotype originates from a woman older than 75 with COVID-19, enrolled during active disease. This sequence joins TRBV4-1 and TRBJ2-3; 9 nucleotides agree with TRBD2. DNA for the CDR3: TGCGCCAGCAGCCAAGATCTTAGCGGGAGAGGTACAGATACGCAGTATTTT. Its translation: CASSQDLSGRGTDTQYF.